This T cell receptor (beta chain) is from a study of cytomegalovirus exposure and HLA in healthy donors. Broader study findings: It was in a later analysis that TCR association rates were seen to vary by HLA locus, highest for DRB1 and lowest for HLA-C. Earlier analysis found most TCR beta V segments productive about 90% or about 30% of the time. CMV serostatus was the only immune exposure information that was available.

Amplification used 60 Vbeta primers and 13 Jbeta primers. Clones were read by immunoSEQ multiplex PCR, and TCRdb kept only the in-frame ones, dropping some. The data show 120,000 to 150,000 clones, roughly 87% seen once. In regard to this clone: The antigen is undetermined.

V lost 6 bases and J 9 bases, leaving 15 bases between the germline ends. CDR1 SQVTM and CDR2 ANQGSEA come from the germline V gene. This CDR3 has 12 amino acids. Sequenced input: PBMCs. This clonotype was sampled from a man younger than 45 in good health and CMV-seropositive. The chain uses TRBV29-1 and TRBJ2-1, with D tentatively TRBD2 (5 bases). For the CDR3, the DNA is TGCAGCGTCGCACTGGCGGGCGGTGAGCAGTTCTTC. Translation: CSVALAGGEQFF.